Given below is one TCR beta chain in context. The sample belongs to a study of T cell changes during pregnancy in multiple sclerosis. Method: immunoSEQ multiplex PCR; TCRdb's copy keeps in-frame clones and lacks some. The top ten hold over 0.35% of the sample, which has 25,000 to 35,000 clones, about nine tenths seen once. Germline values: CDR1 MGHDK, CDR2 SYGVNS. The CDR3 consists of 14 residues. The germline V and J ends were trimmed by 1 base and 1 base, with 7 bases remaining between them. Source: CD4+ T cells from peripheral blood mononuclear cells, taken in the second trimester of pregnancy. This chain links TRBV25-1 with TRBJ1-1; D is uncertain. This receptor was identified in a female donor in good health, enrolled as a control in a pregnancy study. CDR3: CASSELGENTEAFF. The DNA of the CDR3 is TGTGCCAGCAGTGAATTAGGAGAGAACACTGAAGCTTTCTTT.